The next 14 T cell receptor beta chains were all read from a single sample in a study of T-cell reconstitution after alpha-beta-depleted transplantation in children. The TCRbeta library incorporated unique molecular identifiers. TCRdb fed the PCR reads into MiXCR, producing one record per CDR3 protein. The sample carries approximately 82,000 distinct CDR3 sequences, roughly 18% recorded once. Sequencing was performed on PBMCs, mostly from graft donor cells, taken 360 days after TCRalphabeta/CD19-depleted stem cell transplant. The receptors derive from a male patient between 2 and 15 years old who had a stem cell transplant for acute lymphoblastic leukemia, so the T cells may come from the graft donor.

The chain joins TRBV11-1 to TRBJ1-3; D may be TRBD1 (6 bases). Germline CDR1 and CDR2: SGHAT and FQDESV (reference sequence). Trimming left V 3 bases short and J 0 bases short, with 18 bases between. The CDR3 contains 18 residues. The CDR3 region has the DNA TGTGCCAGCAGCTTTTCTCCTCGTGGACAGAGCTCTGGAAACACCATATATTTT. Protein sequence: CASSFSPRGQSSGNTIYF. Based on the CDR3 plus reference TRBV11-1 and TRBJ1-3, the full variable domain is EAEVAQSPRYKITEKSQAVAFWCDPISGHATLYWYRQILGQGPELLVQFQDESVVDDSQLPKDRFSAERLKGVDSTLKIQPAELGDSAMYLCASSFSPRGQSSGNTIYFGEGSWLTVV.

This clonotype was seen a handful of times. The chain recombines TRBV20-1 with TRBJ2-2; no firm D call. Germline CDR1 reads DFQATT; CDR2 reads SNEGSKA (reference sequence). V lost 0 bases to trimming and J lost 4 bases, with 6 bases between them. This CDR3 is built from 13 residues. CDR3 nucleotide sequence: TGCAGTGCTAGAGATCGTCGCACCGGGGAGCTGTTTTTT. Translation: CSARDRRTGELFF.

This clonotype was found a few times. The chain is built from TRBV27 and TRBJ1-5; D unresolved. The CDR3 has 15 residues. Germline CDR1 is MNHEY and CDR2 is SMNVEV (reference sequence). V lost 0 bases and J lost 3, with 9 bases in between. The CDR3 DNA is TGTGCCAGCAGTTTATCGCGGGTCGACAATCAGCCCCAGCATTTT. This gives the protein CASSLSRVDNQPQHF.

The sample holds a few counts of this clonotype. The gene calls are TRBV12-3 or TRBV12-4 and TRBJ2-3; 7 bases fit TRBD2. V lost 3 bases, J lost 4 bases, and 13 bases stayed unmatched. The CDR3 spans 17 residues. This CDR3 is CASSLAFGGGVPDTQYF. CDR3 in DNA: TGTGCCAGCAGTTTGGCGTTCGGGGGAGGGGTCCCAGATACGCAGTATTTT.

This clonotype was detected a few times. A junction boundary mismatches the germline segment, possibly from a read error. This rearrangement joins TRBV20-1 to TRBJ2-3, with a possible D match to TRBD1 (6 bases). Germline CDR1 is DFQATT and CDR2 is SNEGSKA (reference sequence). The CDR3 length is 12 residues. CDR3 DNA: TGCAGTGCTAGTCTGGCAGGGGCAGACCGGGATTTT. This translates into CSASLAGADRDF.

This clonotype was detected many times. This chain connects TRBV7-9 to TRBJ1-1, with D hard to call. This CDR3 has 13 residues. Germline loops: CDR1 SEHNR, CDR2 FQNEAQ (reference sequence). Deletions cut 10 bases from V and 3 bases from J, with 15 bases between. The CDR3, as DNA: TGTGCCACTTCATGGGTATGGGACACTGAAGCTTTCTTT. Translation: CATSWVWDTEAFF.

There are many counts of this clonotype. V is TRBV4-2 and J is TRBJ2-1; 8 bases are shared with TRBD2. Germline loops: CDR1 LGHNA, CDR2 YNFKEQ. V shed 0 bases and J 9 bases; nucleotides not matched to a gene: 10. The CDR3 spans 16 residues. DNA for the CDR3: TGTGCCAGCAGCCAAGATGTGGGAGCGGGAGTTGGTGAGCAGTTCTTC. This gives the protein CASSQDVGAGVGEQFF.

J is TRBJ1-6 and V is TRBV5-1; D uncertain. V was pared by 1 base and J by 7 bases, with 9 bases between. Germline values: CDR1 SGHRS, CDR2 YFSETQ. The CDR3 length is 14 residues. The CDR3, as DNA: TGCGCCAGCAGCTTGTGGAGCGAGAATTCACCCCTCCACTTT. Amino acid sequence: CASSLWSENSPLHF.

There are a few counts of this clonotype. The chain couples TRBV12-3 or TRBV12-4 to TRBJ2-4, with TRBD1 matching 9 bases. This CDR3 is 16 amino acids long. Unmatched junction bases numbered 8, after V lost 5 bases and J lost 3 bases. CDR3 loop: CASSPHRGLIKNIQYF. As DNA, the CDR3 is TGTGCCAGCAGTCCGCACAGGGGGCTGATCAAAAACATTCAGTACTTC.

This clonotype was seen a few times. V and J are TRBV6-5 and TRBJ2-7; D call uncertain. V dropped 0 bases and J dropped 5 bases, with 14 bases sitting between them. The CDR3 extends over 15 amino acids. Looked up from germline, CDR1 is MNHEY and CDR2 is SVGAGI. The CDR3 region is CASSYSSGPADEQYF. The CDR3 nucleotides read TGTGCCAGCAGTTACTCGTCCGGGCCGGCCGACGAGCAGTACTTC.

This CDR3 is CAISVGQSGSPLHF. CDR3 coding DNA: TGTGCCATCAGTGTGGGACAGTCCGGTTCACCCCTCCACTTT. The rearrangement links TRBV10-3 to TRBJ1-6; 7 bases fit TRBD1. With 4 bases clipped from V and 9 bases from J, the junction kept 6 bases outside the gene matches. In germline, CDR1 is ENHRY, CDR2 SYGVKD. The CDR3 has 14 amino acids.

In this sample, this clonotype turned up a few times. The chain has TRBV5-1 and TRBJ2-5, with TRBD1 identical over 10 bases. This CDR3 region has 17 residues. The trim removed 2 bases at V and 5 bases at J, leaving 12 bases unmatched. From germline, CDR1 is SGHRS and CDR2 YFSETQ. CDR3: CASSFPKGTGVGETQYF. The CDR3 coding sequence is TGCGCCAGCAGCTTTCCAAAAGGGACAGGGGTTGGGGAGACCCAGTACTTC.

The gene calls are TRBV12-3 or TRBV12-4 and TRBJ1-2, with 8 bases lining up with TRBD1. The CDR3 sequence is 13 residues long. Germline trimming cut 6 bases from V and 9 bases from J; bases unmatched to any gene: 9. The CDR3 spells CASSPGQGVSYTF. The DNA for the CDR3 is TGTGCCAGCAGCCCCGGACAGGGAGTAAGCTACACCTTC.

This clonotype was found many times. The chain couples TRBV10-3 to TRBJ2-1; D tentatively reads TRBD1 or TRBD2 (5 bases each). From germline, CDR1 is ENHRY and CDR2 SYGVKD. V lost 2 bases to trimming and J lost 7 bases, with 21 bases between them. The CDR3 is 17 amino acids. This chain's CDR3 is CAISEPRGVVGRNEQFF. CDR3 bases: TGTGCCATCAGTGAGCCCCGGGGCGTGGTGGGAAGAAATGAGCAGTTCTTC.